The 25 T cell receptor beta chains reported below all come from one sample, sequenced in a study of T cell responses to AZD1222 COVID-19 vaccine. TCRdb's copy holds only in-frame clones and misses some; the assay was immunoSEQ multiplex PCR. The sample records 100,000 to 150,000 clones, 90% being singletons. The material sequenced was peripheral blood, taken on day 0 of AZD1222 vaccination. The receptors come from an adult in good health.

This sequence joins TRBV7-9 and TRBJ1-1; D perhaps matches TRBD1 (5 bases). With 5 bases removed from V and 4 bases from J, the gap between germline ends came to 14 bases. Germline V gene sequence: CDR1 SEHNR, CDR2 FQNEAQ (reference sequence). CDR3 length: 14 residues. This chain's CDR3 is CASSPGFRSTEAFF. Written as DNA, the CDR3 is TGTGCCAGCAGCCCAGGGTTTCGGTCCACTGAAGCTTTCTTT.

By its share, this clone is medium-sized. V and J are TRBV5-6 and TRBJ1-6; TRBD1 might be the D (5 bases). Germline lookup yields CDR1 SGHDT and CDR2 YYEEEE. The V end lost 7 bases, the J end lost 8 bases, and 22 bases lay between the germline ends. CDR3 length: 16 amino acids. This CDR3 reads CASYRTTAGWDSPLHF. The CDR3 nucleotides are TGTGCCAGCTACAGGACCACGGCAGGGTGGGATTCACCCCTCCACTTT.

This chain links TRBV5-6 with TRBJ2-7, with D perhaps given as TRBD1 or TRBD2 (6 bases each). The CDR3 has 15 amino acids. V was clipped by 4 bases and J by 2 bases, with 16 bases between them. Germline values: CDR1 SGHDT, CDR2 YYEEEE. CDR3 DNA: TGTGCCAGCAGCCAAGGGGGGACGGCTCCCTACGAGCAGTACTTC. The encoded protein is CASSQGGTAPYEQYF.

This clone was seen a few times. The rearrangement links TRBV6-2 or TRBV6-3 to TRBJ2-3, with 13 bases aligning to TRBD2. The CDR3 covers 15 residues. Germline V gene sequence: CDR1 MNHEY, CDR2 SVGEGT. J was trimmed by 4 bases and V by 6 bases; bases with no gene match: 4. The chain's CDR3 is CASSPGLAGADTQYF. CDR3 DNA sequence: TGTGCCAGCAGCCCCGGACTAGCGGGGGCAGATACGCAGTATTTT.

The chain has TRBV5-1 and TRBJ2-5, with D possibly TRBD1 on 6 matching bases. CDR3 length equals 13 residues. Trimming stripped 3 bases from V and 5 bases from J, with 11 bases between. From germline, CDR1 is SGHRS and CDR2 YFSETQ. Written as DNA, the CDR3 is TGCGCCAGCAGCTCCGCCCAGGGGGAGACCCAGTACTTC. Its protein is CASSSAQGETQYF.

The chain joins TRBV6-2 or TRBV6-3 to TRBJ2-5, with D hard to call. The CDR3 is 16 residues long. Per the germline V gene, CDR1 is MNHEY and CDR2 is SVGEGT. V lost 4 bases, J lost 3 bases, and 18 bases lay in between. CDR3 amino acids: CASSFLLGVMEETQYF. The CDR3 DNA sequence: TGTGCCAGCAGTTTCCTCTTGGGCGTAATGGAAGAGACCCAGTACTTC.

V and J are TRBV5-1 and TRBJ1-3; D uncertain. Trimming cost V 2 bases and J 7 bases, with 13 bases left between them. Germline loops: CDR1 SGHRS, CDR2 YFSETQ. This CDR3 spans 14 amino acids. CDR3 nucleotide sequence: TGCGCCAGCAGCTTAACCCCGGCGCGGAACACCATATATTTT. Translation gives CASSLTPARNTIYF. The whole variable domain, remainder taken from reference TRBV5-1 and TRBJ1-3, is KAGVTQTPRYLIKTRGQQVTLSCSPISGHRSVSWYQQTPGQGLQFLFEYFSETQRNKGNFPGRFSGRQFSNSRSEMNVSTLELGDSALYLCASSLTPARNTIYFGEGSWLTVV.

The chain couples TRBV7-2 to TRBJ2-3, with 8 bases aligning to TRBD1. V lost 5 bases to trimming and J lost 1 base; unmatched junction nucleotides: 5. The CDR3 extends over 15 amino acids. Germline V gives CDR1 SGHTA, CDR2 FQGNSA. CDR3 region: CASSPGTGRTDTQYF. The CDR3 DNA reads as TGTGCCAGCAGCCCCGGGACAGGACGCACAGATACGCAGTATTTT.

This clone showed up just a few times. The CDR3 DNA follows: TGTGCCAGCAGCCAAGATAGTGCGGGAACCTACAATGAGCAGTTCTTC. It specifies CASSQDSAGTYNEQFF. The chain has TRBV4-2 and TRBJ2-1; possible D gene TRBD2, 6 bases. Per germline, CDR1 LGHNA and CDR2 YNFKEQ. The V end was cut by 0 bases, the J end by 2 bases, with 11 bases between. This CDR3 contains 16 residues.

The chain is built from TRBV14 and TRBJ1-6; D remains unclear. The CDR3 is 16 residues long. V shed 4 bases and J shed 0 bases, with 10 bases lying between them. Germline V lookup: CDR1 SGHDN, CDR2 FVKESK. CDR3 DNA sequence: TGTGCCAGCAGCCTGCCCACGAGCTCCTATAATTCACCCCTCCACTTT. Residues: CASSLPTSSYNSPLHF.

This clone was observed a single time. The chain recombines TRBV11-2 with TRBJ2-3; no definite D call. V lost 4 bases to trimming and J lost 3 bases, with 5 bases between them. Germline V gene lookup returns CDR1 SGHAT and CDR2 FQNNGV. The length of the CDR3 is 12 residues. CDR3 nucleotide sequence: TGTGCCAGCAGCTACAATACAGATACGCAGTATTTT. It yields the protein CASSYNTDTQYF. The whole variable domain, remainder taken from reference TRBV11-2 and TRBJ2-3, is EAGVAQSPRYKIIEKRQSVAFWCNPISGHATLYWYQQILGQGPKLLIQFQNNGVVDDSQLPKDRFSAERLKGVDSTLKIQPAKLEDSAVYLCASSYNTDTQYFGPGTRLTVL.

With regard to this clone: The identical CDR3 is also encoded by other nucleotide sequences in the sample. This CDR3 reads CASSLGADTQYF. The CDR3 DNA reads as TGCGCCAGCAGCTTGGGCGCAGATACGCAGTATTTT. This sequence joins TRBV5-1 and TRBJ2-3, with unresolved D. CDR1 is SGHRS, CDR2 YFSETQ, per germline. The CDR3 covers 12 residues. Trimming pared 0 bases from V and 4 bases from J, leaving 3 bases between.

The chain recombines TRBV10-2 with TRBJ1-6; 7 positions agree with TRBD1. The germline CDR1 and CDR2 sequences are WSHSY and SAAADI. The CDR3 has 14 amino acids. The trim removed 3 bases at V and 10 bases at J, leaving 6 bases unmatched. CDR3 loop: CASSEAGGMSPLHF. The CDR3 DNA reads as TGCGCCAGCAGTGAAGCAGGGGGAATGTCACCCCTCCACTTT.

V gene TRBV28 combines with J gene TRBJ1-1; D call uncertain. The CDR3 loop spans 17 amino acids. Between the trimmed V and J ends, which lost 6 bases and 0 bases, there was a span of 20 bases. Germline CDR1 and CDR2: MDHEN and SYDVKM. CDR3: CASSSIQGRFMNTEAFF. The CDR3 nucleotides read TGTGCCAGCAGCTCTATTCAAGGCCGTTTTATGAACACTGAAGCTTTCTTT.

The chain combines TRBV7-9 with TRBJ2-2; D is tentatively TRBD1 or TRBD2 (5 bases each). CDR1 and CDR2 (germline): SEHNR, FQNEAQ (reference sequence). This CDR3 region has 13 residues. V shed 0 bases and J shed 6 bases, with 5 bases lying between them. As DNA, the CDR3 is TGTGCCAGCAGCTTAGCGGGGGCCGGGGAGCTGTTTTTT. This gives the protein CASSLAGAGELFF.

The CDR3 reads CASSLPDQPQHF. CDR3 in DNA: TGTGCCAGCAGTTTACCCGATCAGCCCCAGCATTTT. The J gene is TRBJ1-5, the V gene TRBV2; D gene ambiguous. The CDR3 extends over 12 amino acids. CDR1 and CDR2 from the germline V gene are SNHLY and FYNNEI. The V gene lost 5 bases and the J gene lost 5 bases, with 7 bases spanning the gap.

The rearrangement joins TRBV7-8 to TRBJ2-7, with D possibly being TRBD1 or TRBD2 (5 bases each). The CDR3 is 14 amino acids. Trimming left V 9 bases short and J 0 bases short, with 15 bases between. CDR1 and CDR2 (germline): SGHVS, FQNEAQ. The CDR3: CASMPGQTSYEQYF. DNA for the CDR3: TGTGCCAGTATGCCGGGGCAAACCTCCTACGAGCAGTACTTC.

J is TRBJ1-1 and V is TRBV7-2, with 7 bases identical to TRBD1. CDR1 is SGHTA and CDR2 is FQGNSA in the germline V gene. V lost 1 base to trimming and J lost 7 bases; unmatched junction nucleotides: 9. This CDR3 has 15 residues. CDR3 region: CASSLEDGRDSEAFF. The DNA for the CDR3 is TGTGCCAGCAGCTTAGAAGACGGCCGGGACAGTGAAGCTTTCTTT.

V and J are TRBV6-2 or TRBV6-3 and TRBJ1-3; D not resolved. Trimming shortened V by 0 bases and J by 7 bases, and 4 bases separated the two germline ends. This CDR3 comprises 12 residues. Germline V lookup: CDR1 MNHEY, CDR2 SVGEGT. The CDR3 DNA follows: TGTGCCAGCAGTTACTCTCCGAACACCATATATTTT. This codes for CASSYSPNTIYF.

V is TRBV6-5 and J is TRBJ2-3; 12 positions match TRBD2. This CDR3 has 14 residues. V lost 7 bases and J lost 6; bases outside the gene matches: 5. Germline lookup yields CDR1 MNHEY and CDR2 SVGAGI. DNA for the CDR3: TGTGCCAGCAAGAGGACTAGCGGGGCCGATACGCAGTATTTT. Its translation is CASKRTSGADTQYF.

V gene TRBV19 combines with J gene TRBJ2-7; D is undetermined. The CDR3 length is 14 residues. CDR1 and CDR2 (germline): LNHDA, SQIVND (reference sequence). The germline V and J ends were trimmed by 5 bases and 1 base, with 12 bases remaining between them. This CDR3 reads CASSYRDVSYEQYF. The CDR3 bases are TGTGCCAGTAGTTATCGCGACGTATCCTACGAGCAGTACTTC.

The V gene is TRBV20-1, the J gene TRBJ1-5; no clear D gene. The CDR3 is made up of 14 amino acids. Germline CDR1 DFQATT, CDR2 SNEGSKA (reference sequence). V was pared by 3 bases and J by 5 bases, with 14 bases between. The CDR3 loop is CSASGLLRDQPQHF. Here the CDR3 DNA reads TGCAGTGCTAGTGGATTGCTTCGAGATCAGCCCCAGCATTTT.

The chain is built from TRBV6-6 and TRBJ1-1, with D hard to call. V was clipped by 0 bases and J by 5 bases, with 4 bases between them. Per the germline V gene, CDR1 is MNHNY and CDR2 is SVGAGI (reference sequence). This CDR3 has 12 amino acids. CDR3 coding DNA: TGTGCCAGCAGTTACTCAGTGACTGAAGCTTTCTTT. This gives the protein CASSYSVTEAFF.

This clone was counted a single time. This chain links TRBV7-9 with TRBJ2-5, with TRBD2 matching over 7 bases. CDR3 length: 13 amino acids. Germline V CDR1 and CDR2: SEHNR, FQNEAQ (reference sequence). With 5 bases clipped from V and 5 bases from J, the junction kept 5 bases outside the gene matches. DNA for the CDR3: TGTGCCAGCAGCCCGACTAGCACCGAGACCCAGTACTTC. Amino acids: CASSPTSTETQYF.

This chain uses TRBV7-9 with TRBJ2-2; the match to TRBD1 covers 9 bases. Germline trimming cut 4 bases from V and 5 bases from J; bases unmatched to any gene: 2. In germline, CDR1 is SEHNR, CDR2 FQNEAQ (reference sequence). The CDR3 consists of 14 residues. CDR3 bases: TGTGCCAGCAGCTGGGACAGGGAAACCGGGGAGCTGTTTTTT. This gives the protein CASSWDRETGELFF.